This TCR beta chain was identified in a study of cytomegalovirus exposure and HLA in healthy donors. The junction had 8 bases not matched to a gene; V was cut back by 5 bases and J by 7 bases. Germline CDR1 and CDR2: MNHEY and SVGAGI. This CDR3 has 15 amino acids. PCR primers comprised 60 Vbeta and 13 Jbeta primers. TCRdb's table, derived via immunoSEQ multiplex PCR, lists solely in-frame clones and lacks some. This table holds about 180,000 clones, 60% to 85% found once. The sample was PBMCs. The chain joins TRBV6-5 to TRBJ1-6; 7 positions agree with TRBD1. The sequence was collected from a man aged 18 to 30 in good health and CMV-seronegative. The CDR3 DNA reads TGTGCCAGCAGTGTTTCCGGGACAGCGAATTCACCCCTCCACTTT. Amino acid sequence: CASSVSGTANSPLHF.